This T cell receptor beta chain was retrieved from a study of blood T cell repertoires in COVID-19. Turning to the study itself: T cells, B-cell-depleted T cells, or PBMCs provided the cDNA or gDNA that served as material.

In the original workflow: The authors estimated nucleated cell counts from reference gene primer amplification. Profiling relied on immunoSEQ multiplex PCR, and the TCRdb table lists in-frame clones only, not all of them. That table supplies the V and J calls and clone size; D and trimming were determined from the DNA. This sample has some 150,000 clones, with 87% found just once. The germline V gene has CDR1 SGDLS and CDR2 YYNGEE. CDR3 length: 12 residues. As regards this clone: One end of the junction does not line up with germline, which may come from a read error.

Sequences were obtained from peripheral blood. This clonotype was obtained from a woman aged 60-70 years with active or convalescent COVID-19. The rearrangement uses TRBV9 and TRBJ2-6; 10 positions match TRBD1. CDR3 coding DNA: TGTGCCAGCAGCGTGACAGGGGGCGTCCAGACTTTC. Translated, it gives CASSVTGGVQTF.